Following are 11 T cell receptor beta chains from one sample sequenced in a study of T cells after posttransplantation cyclophosphamide. The protocol was immunoSEQ multiplex PCR, while the TCRdb copy is restricted to in-frame clones and leaves out a portion. The sample has around 12,000 clones; approximately 95% are singletons. What was sequenced was naive CD8+ T cells sorted from PBMCs. These receptor sequences come from a man younger than 45 in good health and a related stem cell transplant donor.

The rearrangement joins TRBV7-9 to TRBJ1-1; no reliable D call. The length of the CDR3 is 18 residues. Trimming shortened V by 5 bases and J by 0 bases, and 22 bases separated the two germline ends. The germline V gene encodes CDR1 SEHNR and CDR2 FQNEAQ (reference sequence). As DNA, the CDR3 is TGTGCCAGCAGCCTTTCAGGCACCTTTTCGCGAATGAACACTGAAGCTTTCTTT. Its translation is CASSLSGTFSRMNTEAFF.

The chain links TRBV5-1 to TRBJ2-7; possible D gene TRBD2, 7 bases. Germline CDR1 is SGHRS and CDR2 is YFSETQ. V lost 5 bases and J lost 3, with 15 bases in between. This CDR3 region has 14 residues. The CDR3 loop is CASRGEGDYYEQYF. The DNA of the CDR3 is TGCGCCAGCAGAGGGGAGGGGGATTACTACGAGCAGTACTTC.

The chain employs TRBV7-8 and TRBJ2-1, with 7 nucleotides matching TRBD1. The CDR3 has 16 residues. After removal of 2 bases from V and 4 bases from J, the junction contained 8 bases not matched to a gene. Germline CDR1 and CDR2: SGHVS and FQNEAQ. This chain's CDR3 is CASSLTLGQAYNEQFF. Here the CDR3 DNA reads TGTGCCAGCAGCTTAACCTTAGGACAGGCATACAATGAGCAGTTCTTC.

CDR3 sequence: CASSPGQGQPQHF. The CDR3 DNA reads TGTGCCAGCAGCCCCGGACAGGGTCAGCCCCAGCATTTT. The chain links TRBV7-9 to TRBJ1-5; the match to TRBD1 covers 8 bases. The CDR3 contains 13 residues. Germline CDR1 is SEHNR and CDR2 is FQNEAQ (reference sequence). After removal of 5 bases from V and 6 bases from J, the junction contained 3 bases not matched to a gene.

This chain links TRBV10-1 with TRBJ1-2; D is unclear. The CDR3 consists of 13 residues. V was cut by 4 bases and J by 0 bases, with 6 bases left in between. CDR1 WNHNN and CDR2 SYGVQD come from the germline V gene (reference sequence). CDR3 protein: CASSVGANYGYTF. In DNA form, the CDR3 reads TGCGCCAGCAGTGTCGGAGCTAACTATGGCTACACCTTC.

This clone has just a few counts. V usage is TRBV19 and J usage is TRBJ1-5; 9 bases align to TRBD1. V gave up 5 bases and J gave up 1 base; unmatched junction bases: 3. Germline V gene lookup returns CDR1 LNHDA and CDR2 SQIVND (reference sequence). The CDR3 has 15 amino acids. The CDR3 DNA reads TGTGCCAGTAGTGCTACAGGGGGCAGCAATCAGCCCCAGCATTTT. Residues: CASSATGGSNQPQHF.

The rearrangement uses TRBV4-1 and TRBJ2-7, with D perhaps matching TRBD2 (6 bases). The germline V and J ends were trimmed by 0 bases and 0 bases, with 12 bases remaining between them. The CDR3 runs to 16 residues. Per the germline V gene, CDR1 is MGHRA and CDR2 is YSYEKL. The CDR3 region has the DNA TGCGCCAGCAGCCAAGATCCCTTGGAGGGCTCCTACGAGCAGTACTTC. Its translation is CASSQDPLEGSYEQYF.

Concerning this clone: The same CDR3 also results from other DNA sequences found in this sample. J is TRBJ1-2 and V is TRBV9, with a weak D call TRBD1 (5 bases). Germline V lookup: CDR1 SGDLS, CDR2 YYNGEE. The CDR3 loop spans 14 amino acids. V was pared by 3 bases and J by 4 bases, with 13 bases between. The CDR3 loop is CASSAGQGTYGYTF. The CDR3 coding sequence is TGTGCCAGCAGCGCCGGACAAGGTACCTATGGCTACACCTTC.

The chain employs TRBV7-9 and TRBJ2-7; D uncertain. CDR3 length: 14 residues. In germline, CDR1 is SEHNR, CDR2 FQNEAQ (reference sequence). Between the trimmed V and J ends, which lost 1 base and 4 bases, there was a span of 11 bases. The CDR3 protein is CASSLGAGPYEQYF. The CDR3 DNA is TGTGCCAGCAGCTTAGGAGCAGGCCCTTACGAGCAGTACTTC.

The sample holds a few counts of this clone. V is TRBV12-2 and J is TRBJ2-2; whether TRBD2, the table's D call, matches the DNA was not checked. TRBV12-2 is annotated as a pseudogene. The CDR3 contains 13 residues. For the CDR3, the DNA is TGTGCAAGTCGCCCTAGTAACACCGGGGAGCTGTTTTTT. Residues: CASRPSNTGELFF.

This chain uses TRBV11-3 with TRBJ2-5; TRBD1 is a possible D gene (5 bases). The better agreement between TRBJ2-7 and the DNA end casts doubt on the J call. This CDR3 has 13 residues. CDR1 is SGHNT, CDR2 YENEEA, per germline. The CDR3: CASSFGRDYEQYF. The CDR3 DNA follows: TGTGCCAGCAGCTTCGGCAGGGACTACGAGCAGTACTTC.